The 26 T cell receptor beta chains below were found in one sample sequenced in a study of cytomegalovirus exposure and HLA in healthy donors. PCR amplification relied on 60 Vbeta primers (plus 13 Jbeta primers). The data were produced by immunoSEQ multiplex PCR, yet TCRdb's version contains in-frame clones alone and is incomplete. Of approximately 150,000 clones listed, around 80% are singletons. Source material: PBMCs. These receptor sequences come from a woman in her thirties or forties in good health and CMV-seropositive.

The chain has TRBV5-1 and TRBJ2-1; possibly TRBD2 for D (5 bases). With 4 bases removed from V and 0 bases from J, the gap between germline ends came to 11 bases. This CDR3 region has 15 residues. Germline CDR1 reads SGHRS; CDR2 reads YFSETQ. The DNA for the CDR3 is TGCGCCAGCAGCCCACTAGACCGCTCCTACAATGAGCAGTTCTTC. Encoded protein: CASSPLDRSYNEQFF.

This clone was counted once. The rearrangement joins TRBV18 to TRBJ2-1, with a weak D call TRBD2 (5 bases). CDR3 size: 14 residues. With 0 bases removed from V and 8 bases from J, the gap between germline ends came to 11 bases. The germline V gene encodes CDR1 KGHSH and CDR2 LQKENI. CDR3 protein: CASSPPWGSDEQFF. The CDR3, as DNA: TGTGCCAGCTCACCACCCTGGGGTAGCGATGAGCAGTTCTTC.

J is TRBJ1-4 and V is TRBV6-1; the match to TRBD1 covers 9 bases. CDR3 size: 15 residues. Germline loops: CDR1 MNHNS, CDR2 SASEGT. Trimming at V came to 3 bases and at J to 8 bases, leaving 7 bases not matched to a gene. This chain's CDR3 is CASSDADRGREKLFF. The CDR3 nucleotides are TGTGCCAGCAGTGATGCGGACAGGGGTAGAGAAAAACTGTTTTTT.

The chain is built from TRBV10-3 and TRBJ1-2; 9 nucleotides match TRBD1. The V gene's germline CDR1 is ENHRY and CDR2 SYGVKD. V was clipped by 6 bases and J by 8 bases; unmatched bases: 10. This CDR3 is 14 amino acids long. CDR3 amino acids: CAISGLGQGGGYTF. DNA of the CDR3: TGTGCCATCAGCGGTCTGGGACAGGGAGGCGGCTACACCTTC.

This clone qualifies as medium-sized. The CDR3 bases are TGTGCCAGCAGCTTAACAGGACCACTCGACTATGGCTACACCTTC. Residues: CASSLTGPLDYGYTF. The chain joins TRBV7-8 to TRBJ1-2; a weak D match, TRBD1 (5 bases). V dropped 2 bases and J dropped 3 bases, with 13 bases sitting between them. Germline lookup yields CDR1 SGHVS and CDR2 FQNEAQ. The CDR3 has 15 residues.

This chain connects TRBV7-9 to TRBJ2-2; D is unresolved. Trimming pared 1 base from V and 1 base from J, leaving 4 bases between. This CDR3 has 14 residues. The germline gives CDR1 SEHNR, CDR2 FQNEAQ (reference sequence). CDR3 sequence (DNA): TGTGCCAGCAGCTTAGGCAGGAACACCGGGGAGCTGTTTTTT. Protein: CASSLGRNTGELFF.

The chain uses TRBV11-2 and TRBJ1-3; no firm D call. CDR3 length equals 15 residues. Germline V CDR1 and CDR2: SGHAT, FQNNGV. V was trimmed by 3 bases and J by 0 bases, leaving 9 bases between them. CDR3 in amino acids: CASSLTSNSGNTIYF. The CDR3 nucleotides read TGTGCCAGCAGCTTGACATCGAACTCTGGAAACACCATATATTTT.

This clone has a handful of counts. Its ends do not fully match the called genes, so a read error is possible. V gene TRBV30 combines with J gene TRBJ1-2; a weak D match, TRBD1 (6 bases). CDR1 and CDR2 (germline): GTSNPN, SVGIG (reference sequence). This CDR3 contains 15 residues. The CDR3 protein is CAWSAGADSKYGYTF. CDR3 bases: TGTGCCTGGAGTGCAGGGGCTGATTCTAAGTATGGCTACACCTTC.

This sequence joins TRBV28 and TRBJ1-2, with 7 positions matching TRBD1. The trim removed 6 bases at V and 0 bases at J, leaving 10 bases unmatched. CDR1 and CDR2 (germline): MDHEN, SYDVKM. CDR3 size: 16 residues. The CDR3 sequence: CASSLIGTVTNYGYTF. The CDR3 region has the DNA TGTGCCAGCAGCCTCATCGGGACAGTTACTAACTATGGCTACACCTTC.

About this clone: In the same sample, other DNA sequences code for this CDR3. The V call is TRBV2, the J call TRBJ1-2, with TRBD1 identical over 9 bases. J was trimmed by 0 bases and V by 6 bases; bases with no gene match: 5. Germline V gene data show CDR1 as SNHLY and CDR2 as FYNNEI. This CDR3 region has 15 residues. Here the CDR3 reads CASSERQGANYGYTF. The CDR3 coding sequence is TGTGCCAGCAGCGAGAGACAGGGGGCTAACTATGGCTACACCTTC. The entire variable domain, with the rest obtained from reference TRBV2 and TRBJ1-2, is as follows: EPEVTQTPSHQVTQMGQEVILRCVPISNHLYFYWYRQILGQKVEFLVSFYNNEISEKSEIFDDQFSVERPDGSNFTLKIRSTKLEDSAMYFCASSERQGANYGYTFGSGTRLTVV.

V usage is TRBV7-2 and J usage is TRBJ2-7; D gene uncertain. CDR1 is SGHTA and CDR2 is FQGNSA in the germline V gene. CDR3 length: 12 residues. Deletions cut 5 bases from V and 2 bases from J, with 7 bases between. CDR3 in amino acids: CASSPTTYEQYF. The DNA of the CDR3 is TGTGCCAGCAGCCCTACGACCTACGAGCAGTACTTC.

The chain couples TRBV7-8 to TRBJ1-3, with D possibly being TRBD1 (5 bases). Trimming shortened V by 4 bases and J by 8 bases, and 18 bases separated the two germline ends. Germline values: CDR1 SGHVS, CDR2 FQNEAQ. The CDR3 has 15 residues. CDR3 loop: CASSWSAGLSDTIYF. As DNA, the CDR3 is TGTGCCAGCAGCTGGTCTGCAGGGCTCTCGGACACCATATATTTT.

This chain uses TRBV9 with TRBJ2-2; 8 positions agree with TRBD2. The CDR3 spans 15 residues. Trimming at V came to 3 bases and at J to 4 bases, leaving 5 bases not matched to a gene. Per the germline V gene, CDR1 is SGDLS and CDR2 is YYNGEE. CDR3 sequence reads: CASSDGLAATGELFF. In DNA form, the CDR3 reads TGTGCCAGCAGCGACGGACTAGCTGCCACCGGGGAGCTGTTTTTT.

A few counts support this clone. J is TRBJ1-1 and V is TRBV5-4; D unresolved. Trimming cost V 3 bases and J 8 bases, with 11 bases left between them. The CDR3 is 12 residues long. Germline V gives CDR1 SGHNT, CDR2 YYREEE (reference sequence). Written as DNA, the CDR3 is TGTGCCAGCAGCTCGCCCGGGGAAGAAGCTTTCTTT. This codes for CASSSPGEEAFF.

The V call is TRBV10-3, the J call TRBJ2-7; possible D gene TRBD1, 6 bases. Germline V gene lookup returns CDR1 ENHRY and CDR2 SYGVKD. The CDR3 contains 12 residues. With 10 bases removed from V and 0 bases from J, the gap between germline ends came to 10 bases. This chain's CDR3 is CATRQDSYEQYF. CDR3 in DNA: TGTGCCACTAGACAGGACTCCTACGAGCAGTACTTC.

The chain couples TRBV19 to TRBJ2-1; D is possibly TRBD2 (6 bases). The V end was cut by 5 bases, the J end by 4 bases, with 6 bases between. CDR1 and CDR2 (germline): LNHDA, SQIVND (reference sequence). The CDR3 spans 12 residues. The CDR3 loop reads CASSAGYNEQFF. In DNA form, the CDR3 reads TGTGCCAGTAGTGCGGGGTACAATGAGCAGTTCTTC.

For the CDR3, the DNA is TGTGCCAGCAGCTTAGACAGGGTTACTGAAGCTTTCTTT. It translates to CASSLDRVTEAFF. The chain is built from TRBV7-3 and TRBJ1-1; TRBD1 matches 7 bases. CDR3 length: 13 amino acids. Trimming cost V 2 bases and J 5 bases; bases outside gene matches: 2. CDR1 is SGHTA and CDR2 is FQGTGA in the germline V gene.

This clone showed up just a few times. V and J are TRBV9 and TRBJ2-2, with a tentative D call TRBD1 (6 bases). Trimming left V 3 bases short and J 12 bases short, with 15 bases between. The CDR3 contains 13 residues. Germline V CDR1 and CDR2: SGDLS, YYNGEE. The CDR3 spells CASSEPGQGKLFF. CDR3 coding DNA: TGTGCCAGCAGCGAGCCCGGGCAGGGGAAGCTGTTTTTT.

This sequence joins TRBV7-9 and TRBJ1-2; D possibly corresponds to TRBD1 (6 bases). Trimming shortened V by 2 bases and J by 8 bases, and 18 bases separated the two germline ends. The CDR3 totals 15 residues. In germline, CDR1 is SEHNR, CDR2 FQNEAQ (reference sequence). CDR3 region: CASSLSAVQGGGYTF. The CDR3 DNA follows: TGTGCCAGCAGCTTATCCGCCGTACAGGGAGGGGGCTACACCTTC.

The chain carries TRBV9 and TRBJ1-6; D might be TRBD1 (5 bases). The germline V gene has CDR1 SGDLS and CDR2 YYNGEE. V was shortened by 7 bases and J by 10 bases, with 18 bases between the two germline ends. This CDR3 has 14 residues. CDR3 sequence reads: CASSRSQWGSPLHF. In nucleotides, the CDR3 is TGTGCCAGCTCGAGGTCACAGTGGGGCTCACCCCTCCACTTT.

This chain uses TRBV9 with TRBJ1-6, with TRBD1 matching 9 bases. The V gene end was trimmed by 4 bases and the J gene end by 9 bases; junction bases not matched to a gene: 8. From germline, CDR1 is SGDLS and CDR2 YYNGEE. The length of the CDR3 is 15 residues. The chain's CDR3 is CASSTGQGTLSPLHF. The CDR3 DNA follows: TGTGCCAGCAGCACAGGACAGGGGACGCTTTCACCCCTCCACTTT.

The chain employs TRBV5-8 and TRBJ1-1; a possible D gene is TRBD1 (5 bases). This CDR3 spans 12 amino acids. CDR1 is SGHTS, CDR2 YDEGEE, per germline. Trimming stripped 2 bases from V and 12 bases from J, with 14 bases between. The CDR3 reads CASSFQGEWSFF. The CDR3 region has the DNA TGTGCCAGCAGCTTTCAAGGGGAATGGTCTTTCTTT.

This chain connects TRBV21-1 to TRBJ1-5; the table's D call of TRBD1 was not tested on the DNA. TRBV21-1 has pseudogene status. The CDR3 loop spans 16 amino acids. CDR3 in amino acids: CASSNEAGYSNQPQHF. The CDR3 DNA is TGTGCCAGCAGCAATGAGGCAGGGTATAGCAATCAGCCCCAGCATTTT.

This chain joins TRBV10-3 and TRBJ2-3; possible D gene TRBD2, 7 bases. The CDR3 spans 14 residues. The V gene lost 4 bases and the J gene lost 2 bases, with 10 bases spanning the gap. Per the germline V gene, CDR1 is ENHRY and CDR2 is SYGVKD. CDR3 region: CAISVGGDTDTQYF. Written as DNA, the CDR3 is TGTGCCATCAGTGTAGGGGGGGACACAGATACGCAGTATTTT.

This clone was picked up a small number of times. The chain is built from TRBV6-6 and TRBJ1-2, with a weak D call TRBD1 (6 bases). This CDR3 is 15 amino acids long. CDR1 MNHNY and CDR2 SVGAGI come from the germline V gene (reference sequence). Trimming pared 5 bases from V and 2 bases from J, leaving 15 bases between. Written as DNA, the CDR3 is TGTGCCAGCAGTCAGCAGGCAGGGGAGAACTATGGCTACACCTTC. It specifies CASSQQAGENYGYTF.

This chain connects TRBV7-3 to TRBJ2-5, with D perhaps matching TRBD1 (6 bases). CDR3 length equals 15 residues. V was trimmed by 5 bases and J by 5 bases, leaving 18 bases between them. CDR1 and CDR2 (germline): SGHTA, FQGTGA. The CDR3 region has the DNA TGTGCCAGCAGCAAACAGGGTGTTGGGAGCGAGACCCAGTACTTC. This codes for CASSKQGVGSETQYF.